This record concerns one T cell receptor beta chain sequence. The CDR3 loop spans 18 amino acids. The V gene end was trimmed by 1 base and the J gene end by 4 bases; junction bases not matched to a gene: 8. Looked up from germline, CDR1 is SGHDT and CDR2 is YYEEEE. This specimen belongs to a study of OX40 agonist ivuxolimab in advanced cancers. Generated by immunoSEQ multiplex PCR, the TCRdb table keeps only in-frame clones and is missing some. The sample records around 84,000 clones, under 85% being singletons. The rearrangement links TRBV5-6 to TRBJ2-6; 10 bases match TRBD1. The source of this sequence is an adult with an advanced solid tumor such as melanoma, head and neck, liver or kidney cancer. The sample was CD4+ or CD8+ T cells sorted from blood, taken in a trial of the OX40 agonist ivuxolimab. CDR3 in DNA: TGTGCCAGCAGCTTGCGGGACAGGGGCTTCTGGGGGGCCAACGTCCTGACTTTC. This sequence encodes CASSLRDRGFWGANVLTF.